The rows below give T cell receptor beta chains drawn from one sample of a study of monozygotic twins with inflammatory bowel disease. Each CDR3 protein gets one entry in TCRdb, which reprocessed the 5' RACE reads and gives no DNA. This sample carries under 150,000 distinct CDR3 sequences, with roughly 2.5% going to the ten biggest clones. The sample consisted of blood. The origin of the receptors is a human donor with ulcerative colitis or Crohn's disease, or a healthy co-twin of an affected twin (not recorded which). The CDR3 runs from the conserved cysteine through the conserved F or W.

TRBV28	TRBJ2-2	CASRLSENTGELFF
TRBV7-9	TRBJ1-6	CASSSGSESYNSPLHF
TRBV7-2	TRBJ2-6	CASSYGGTLSGANVLTF
TRBV6-1	TRBJ2-2	CASSPAGANTGELFF
TRBV10-3	TRBJ2-5	CAISPGQETQYF
TRBV5-1	TRBJ1-1	CASQLIETANTEAFF
TRBV18	TRBJ1-6	CASSPVGRFNSPLHF
TRBV18	TRBJ1-1	CASSPSLDPGDTEAFF
TRBV5-1	TRBJ2-7	CASSLEPGTTYEQYF
TRBV12-3/TRBV12-4	TRBJ2-1	CASRPRGGVDEQFF
TRBV3-1	TRBJ2-5	CASSRDRGRTQYF
TRBV6-2/TRBV6-3	TRBJ2-7	CASSYRAGVNEQYF
TRBV30	TRBJ1-4	CAWSVGGMTNEKLFF
TRBV20-1	TRBJ1-6	CSARLGPPVAQISPLHF
TRBV24-1	TRBJ1-5	CATSDSRDSNQPQHF
TRBV10-3	TRBJ2-5	CAIATSGVTETQYF
TRBV5-6	TRBJ1-5	CASSLAGRGQGGQPQHF
TRBV12-3/TRBV12-4	TRBJ2-7	CASSLRRSYEQYF
TRBV7-2	TRBJ1-1	CASSPQARNTEAFF
TRBV11-2	TRBJ1-1	CASSLWDRPRNTEAFF
TRBV7-6	TRBJ2-3	CASSLELAGTDTQYF
TRBV5-5	TRBJ1-1	CASRKGGGMNTEAFF
TRBV20-1	TRBJ2-7	CSARGHDEQYF
TRBV5-1	TRBJ1-4	CASSLRGGTEKLFF
TRBV30	TRBJ1-1	CAWNPGQGYTEAFF
TRBV6-2/TRBV6-3	TRBJ2-7	CASSYPGYYEQYF
TRBV7-2	TRBJ1-2	CASSLGATLRANYGYTF
TRBV7-3	TRBJ2-7	CASSLRQGAYEQYF
TRBV20-1	TRBJ2-3	CSASDQGGTDTQYF
TRBV5-6	TRBJ2-4	CASSTKQGAKNIQYF
TRBV6-2/TRBV6-3	TRBJ2-3	CASSYGTSADTQYF
TRBV12-3/TRBV12-4	TRBJ1-5	CASSLSGGVGNQPQHF
TRBV20-1	TRBJ2-3	CSVPGQGHTDTQYF
TRBV6-2/TRBV6-3	TRBJ2-1	CASSPDRDQRGRINEQFF
TRBV2	TRBJ1-1	CASSETGGAEAFF
TRBV7-2	TRBJ2-2	CASSSGQVLTGELFF
TRBV7-9	TRBJ1-2	CASSLFNQPREGYTF
TRBV27	TRBJ2-3	CASSLGGRGDTQYF
TRBV18	TRBJ1-3	CASSPFGGSSGNTIYF
TRBV20-1	TRBJ2-6	CSARDPLAGTYSGANVLTF
TRBV7-9	TRBJ1-4	CASSSDRGGEKLFF
TRBV12-3/TRBV12-4	TRBJ2-1	CASSADMGGLYNEQFF
TRBV3-1	TRBJ2-3	CASSPPFMPPTDTQYF
TRBV27	TRBJ2-3	CASSPSSGEVLSDTQYF
TRBV30	TRBJ1-2	CAWSSQGRFYGYTF
TRBV20-1	TRBJ1-1	CSATGDRVLAEAFF
TRBV2	TRBJ1-5	CASSEGVGRSNQPQHF
TRBV4-3	TRBJ1-5	CASSQEAHQPQHF
TRBV4-1	TRBJ2-2	CASSRGNTGELFF
TRBV7-2	TRBJ1-4	CASSADRGRGKLFF
TRBV18	TRBJ2-3	CASSTGTSGTDTQYF
TRBV20-1	TRBJ1-5	CSAADRVSRIGNQPQHF
TRBV27	TRBJ1-3	CASSLSTGYGTIYF
TRBV14	TRBJ2-7	CASSQGTRTEQYF
TRBV10-3	TRBJ2-7	CAISDSYEQYF
TRBV4-2	TRBJ2-5	CASSQRTWVEGQETQYF
TRBV21-1	TRBJ1-6	CASSSGQGRNSPLHF
TRBV18	TRBJ2-6	CASSPGTGGTGANVLTF
TRBV5-5	TRBJ1-1	CASSLLAYDTEAFF